Sequencing of this TCR beta chain was carried out in a study of T cells after yellow fever vaccination. The sample holds a few counts of this clonotype. TCRdb re-analysed the 5' RACE reads in MiXCR, keeping a single row per CDR3 protein. Seen here are a few hundred thousand distinct CDR3 sequences, 6.2% observed once, and the top ten hold 15%. V shed 5 bases and J shed 0 bases, with 12 bases lying between them. The length of the CDR3 is 15 residues. Germline lookup yields CDR1 LNHDA and CDR2 SQIVND (reference sequence). This clonotype was obtained from a young man who received the YFV17D yellow fever vaccine. The chain couples TRBV19 to TRBJ2-3; D remains ambiguous. The sample here was PBMCs, taken 5 days after the yellow fever booster vaccination. As DNA, the CDR3 is TGTGCCAGTAGTCCCCGCCACCGGAGCACAGATACGCAGTATTTT. Its protein product is CASSPRHRSTDTQYF.